This T cell receptor (beta chain) was retrieved from a study of T cells in Graves' hyperthyroidism and ophthalmopathy (dated 2019 in TCRdb). For context, the study as a whole: Peripheral blood samples were taken at the time of initial diagnosis, prior to any treatment. A discovery cohort of 95 to 100 patients, 43 with Graves' ophthalmopathy and 55 to 65 with stable Graves' hyperthyroidism, was used to find distinguishing TCR V-J signatures. Whether ophthalmopathy could be predicted prospectively was tested in an independent validation cohort made up of roughly 19 hyperthyroidism patients plus 17 patients who later progressed to ophthalmopathy. The 100 or so discovery patients were divided at random into training and test sets in a 7:3 ratio. In addition, the study compared T-cell repertoires in thyroid tissue and in blood from six Graves' hyperthyroidism patients. After sampling, hyperthyroidism patients received methimazole starting at 30 mg daily, and ophthalmopathy patients received high-dose intravenous methylprednisolone. TCR Vbeta CDR3 sequencing of some 140 peripheral blood samples (roughly 43 ophthalmopathy, 75 to 85 hyperthyroidism and about 17 progressor patients) is reported in the paper. Study-wide conclusions, independent of this receptor: Ophthalmopathy was separated from stable hyperthyroidism by a 13 V-J signature model, with over 85% sensitivity and 81% to 82% specificity obtained in cross-validation and 80%/75% obtained in testing. Blood samples also contained most of the expanded thyroid clonotypes (frequency above 0.001), which suggests that blood repertoires may reflect thyroid immune responses. No statistical method was used to set the sample size in advance, and investigators knew the group allocation. During validation, the model predicted progression to ophthalmopathy a median of roughly 7.1 months ahead of onset, with almost 71% sensitivity and 72.22% specificity.

Stable Graves' hyperthyroidism was defined as no progression to ophthalmopathy during 18 months of follow-up. The hyperthyroidism patients were between 18 and 65 years old and newly diagnosed, with a disease duration of less than 2 months. Patients with uncontrolled infections, other autoimmune diseases, pregnancy or lactation were excluded. Diagnoses were established on the basis of clinical symptoms, serum thyroxine and TRAb, thyroid ultrasound, and orbital computed tomography. PBMCs were isolated from 10 ml of fresh peripheral blood by Ficoll-Paque density gradient centrifugation. Total RNA was extracted using Trizol reagent, and RNA quality was assessed on an Agilent 2100 Bioanalyzer. TCR beta CDR3 regions were amplified from RNA transcripts. The TCR CDR3 was subjected to a first round of RT-PCR using the HTBI primer set and the Qiagen OneStep RT-PCR kit. Libraries were constructed in a second round of multiplex PCR, after which size selection and purification were performed. Paired-end sequencing of the libraries was performed with 100 bp reads on an Illumina HiSeq2000. The study's own analysis went as follows. Raw data were processed with SOAPnuke, discarding reads with adapters, uncalled bases, mean Phred below 15, or no exact constant-primer or identifier match. High-quality paired reads were merged with COPE v1.2.5, and unique nucleotide sequences were defined as clonotypes. MiTCR v1.1 was used to align the clonotypes against IMGT TRBV, TRBD and TRBJ reference segments. Only V-J combinations with frequency above 0.0001, covering 99% to 99.2% of repertoires, were analysed. A TCS score was defined as the ratio between F50 (clonal expansion) and ExV (chaos), using BLOSUM62-based TCRdist between CDR3 peptides within each V-J. Welch's t-statistics and random forest reduced around 520 V-J features to 13, which were used in a naive Bayes classifier (R e1071). Through fastp at Q25 and MiXCR, TCRdb rebuilt clones from the public reads, retaining in-frame beta chains. Under each unique CDR3 protein, matching rows form one entry showing the most common genes and DNA. TCRdb's processing, not the study's, gives the V and J calls here. For this sample there are about 300,000 distinct CDR3 sequences; about 15% appear just once. The biggest ten clones account for approximately 35% of the sample.

Including the terminal cysteine and phenylalanine, the CDR3 comprises 15 residues. Only the CDR3 DNA is retained, 45 bases long and in frame from the first base. CDR1 and CDR2 are drawn from the germline V gene: KGHDR, SFDVKD. V has 4 bases trimmed and J has 10 bases trimmed; junction bases matching no gene number 7. Remarks on this clonotype: What antigen it recognizes has not been identified. Base qualities were left out, and no much larger clone turns up one base away.

Specimen: blood. The chain uses TRBV24-1 and TRBJ2-1; TRBD2 aligns with 12 central bases. This TCR derives from a young man with Graves' hyperthyroidism. The CDR3 reads CATSDRLAGAGEQFF. Read as DNA, the sequence is TGTGCCACCAGTGACCGACTAGCGGGGGCTGGGGAGCAGTTCTTC.